This entry lists 32 T cell receptor beta chains sequenced from one sample in a study of molecular identifiers for immune sequencing clone quantification. MiXCR was run by TCRdb on the PCR reads, yielding one entry per CDR3 protein. The sample has over 50,000 distinct CDR3 sequences, about a third seen once. The specimen was naive CD8+ T cells from blood, with Jurkat cell RNA spiked in. Sample subset: FACS-sorted CD8+CD4-CCR7+CD45RA+ naive T cells. Receptor source: a human donor in good health. Some libraries in this study had Jurkat cell RNA spiked in.

About this clonotype itself: An end of the junction differs from the germline gene, which may be a read error. V is TRBV19 and J is TRBJ2-4; TRBD1 agrees at 8 bases. Germline-derived CDR1 and CDR2 are LNHDA and SQIVND (reference sequence). The CDR3 runs 13 residues. CDR3 amino acids: CATSIGQGGIQYF. The CDR3, as DNA: TGTGCCACTAGTATAGGACAGGGAGGCATTCAGTACTTC.

This chain uses TRBV7-8 with TRBJ2-7, with 7 bases identical to TRBD2. The V and J ends lost 3 bases and 4 bases, in that order; junction bases with no gene match: 6. The CDR3 sequence is 14 residues long. The germline CDR1 and CDR2 sequences are SGHVS and FQNEAQ. CDR3 bases: TGTGCCAGCAGCTTGGGGAGGGGCACATACGAGCAGTACTTC. The encoded protein is CASSLGRGTYEQYF. The complete variable domain, with remaining parts taken from reference TRBV7-8 and TRBJ2-7, reads GAGVSQSPRYKVAKRGQDVALRCDPISGHVSLFWYQQALGQGPEFLTYFQNEAQLDKSGLPSDRFFAERPEGSVSTLKIQRTQQEDSAVYLCASSLGRGTYEQYFGPGTRLTVT.

This rearrangement joins TRBV12-3 or TRBV12-4 to TRBJ1-1; possibly TRBD1 for D (5 bases). Trimming took off 5 bases at V and 1 base at J, with 23 bases between the two ends. The length of the CDR3 is 18 residues. For the CDR3, the DNA is TGTGCCAGCAGTACGGAAACTCCCGGGACGGTATGGAACACTGAAGCTTTCTTT. Its protein is CASSTETPGTVWNTEAFF.

Note on this clonotype: The conserved phenylalanine or tryptophan normally closing the CDR3 is absent here, so this likely arose from a read error. The CDR3: CASSLRGPAYEQYY. The CDR3 DNA sequence: TGTGCCAGCAGTTTACGGGGCCCGGCCTACGAGCAGTACTAC. The chain couples TRBV27 to TRBJ2-7, with D possibly called TRBD1 or TRBD2 (5 bases each). V lost 2 bases, J lost 2 bases, and 10 bases lay in between. Germline V gene data show CDR1 as MNHEY and CDR2 as SMNVEV (reference sequence). The CDR3 is 14 amino acids.

With respect to this clonotype: This may arise from a read error, as a much more abundant clone is one base away. The chain has TRBV25-1 and TRBJ2-2; 10 bases map to TRBD2. CDR1 is MGHDK and CDR2 is SYGVNS in the germline V gene. There are 14 residues in the CDR3. The DNA for the CDR3 is TGTGCCAGCAGGATAGCGGGAGGCACCGGGGAGCAGTTTTTT. Its translation: CASRIAGGTGEQFF.

In its sample, this clonotype was seen many times. This chain connects TRBV28 to TRBJ2-7; the match to TRBD1 covers 8 bases. The junction had 0 bases not matched to a gene; V was cut back by 5 bases and J by 0 bases. CDR3 length: 13 amino acids. In germline, CDR1 is MDHEN, CDR2 SYDVKM. CDR3 amino acids: CASSGTGSYEQYF. In nucleotides, the CDR3 is TGTGCCAGCAGTGGGACAGGCTCCTACGAGCAGTACTTC.

A word on this clonotype: A much larger clone lies a single base off, so this may be a read error. This chain links TRBV28 with TRBJ2-5; no definite D call. Per germline, CDR1 MDHEN and CDR2 SYDVKM. The CDR3 totals 17 residues. The CDR3 reads CASSLSRSAVVQETQNF. Here the CDR3 DNA reads TGTGCCAGCAGTTTATCCCGTTCGGCAGTTGTCCAAGAGACCCAGAACTTC.

This clonotype was detected only a few times. V usage is TRBV13 and J usage is TRBJ2-3, with D possibly matching TRBD2 (6 bases). V was shortened by 3 bases and J by 3 bases, with 13 bases between the two germline ends. The CDR3 is made up of 15 amino acids. CDR1 PRHDT and CDR2 FYEKMQ come from the germline V gene (reference sequence). CDR3 sequence (DNA): TGTGCCAGCAGCTTCGCAGCCCGGGGGACAGATACGCAGTATTTT. It codes for CASSFAARGTDTQYF.

V and J are TRBV12-3 or TRBV12-4 and TRBJ1-5; 7 bases match TRBD1. The CDR3 covers 19 residues. V shed 1 base and J 2 bases; nucleotides not matched to a gene: 14. CDR3 nucleotides: TGTGCCAGCAGTTTAGGACCGGGACAGACGGTATATCGCAATCAGCCCCAGCATTTT. This encodes CASSLGPGQTVYRNQPQHF.

The table lists this clonotype with a few counts. The chain uses TRBV7-6 and TRBJ1-5, with 10 bases aligning to TRBD1. The CDR3 is 13 residues long. The J segment lost 8 bases and the V segment lost 5 bases, leaving 3 bases of the junction unmatched. Germline V gene data show CDR1 as SGHVS and CDR2 as FNYEAQ. The CDR3 spells CASSAGQGEPQHF. The CDR3 nucleotides are TGTGCCAGCAGCGCCGGACAGGGGGAGCCCCAGCATTTT.

A remark on this clonotype: A much larger clone differs by one base, so this may be a read error. The genes are TRBV4-3 and TRBJ1-1, with D possibly being TRBD1 (6 bases). Germline CDR1 reads LGHNA; CDR2 reads YSLEER. The CDR3 is 14 amino acids. This chain's CDR3 is CASNQVLGGAEAFF. The CDR3 DNA is TGCGCCAGCAACCAAGTACTAGGGGGAGCTGAAGCTTTCTTT.

About this clonotype itself: A read error is possible here, since a much larger clone lies one base away. The J gene is TRBJ1-1, the V gene TRBV13; unclear D gene. The CDR3 extends over 13 amino acids. Germline values: CDR1 PRHDT, CDR2 FYEKMQ (reference sequence). The CDR3 DNA sequence: TGTGCCAGCAGCTTCTATGCGAACTCTGAAGCTTTCTTT. It is translated as CASSFYANSEAFF.

About this clonotype: This may be a read error, as it is one base from a much larger clone. The V gene is TRBV5-6, the J gene TRBJ1-4; unclear D gene. V gave up 4 bases and J gave up 4 bases, with 11 bases separating them. The germline V gene has CDR1 SGHDT and CDR2 YYEEEE. This CDR3 has 14 residues. Written as DNA, the CDR3 is TGTGCCAGCAGCGGTGGGCTTGTTAATGAAAAACTGTTTTTT. Encoded protein: CASSGGLVNEKLFF.

The chain employs TRBV28 and TRBJ2-7; no clear D. Germline values: CDR1 MDHEN, CDR2 SYDVKM. The CDR3 sequence is 10 residues long. Trimming shortened V by 3 bases and J by 7 bases, and 4 bases separated the two germline ends. CDR3 in amino acids: CASSFREQYF. CDR3 nucleotide sequence: TGTGCCAGCAGTTTCCGGGAGCAGTACTTC.

CDR3 loop: CSAPEGNGNQPQHF. Written as DNA, the CDR3 is TGCAGTGCTCCAGAGGGCAATGGCAATCAGCCCCAGCATTTT. The V gene is TRBV20-1, the J gene TRBJ1-5, with unresolved D. V lost 5 bases and J 2 bases, leaving 13 bases between the germline ends. CDR1 and CDR2 (germline): DFQATT, SNEGSKA (reference sequence). CDR3 size: 14 residues.

As concerns this clonotype: With a much larger clone just one base away, this may be a read error. DNA for the CDR3: TGTGCCAGCACCCGGGGGACAGGGCTCGGGTACCAAGAGACCCAGTCCTTC. It codes for CASTRGTGLGYQETQSF. The rearrangement joins TRBV12-3 or TRBV12-4 to TRBJ2-5; 9 positions agree with TRBD1. The CDR3 contains 17 residues.

The gene calls are TRBV6-1 and TRBJ2-7; D ambiguous. Germline V gives CDR1 MNHNS, CDR2 SASEGT. This CDR3 region has 12 residues. Trimming removed 7 bases from V and 2 bases from J, with 9 bases in between. CDR3 sequence (DNA): TGTGCCAGCACCCCTGGCCCCTACGAGCAGTACTTC. This codes for CASTPGPYEQYF.

On this clonotype itself: The junction and the germline gene differ at one end; a read error may be behind it. The chain is built from TRBV7-9 and TRBJ2-3; no clear D. The CDR3 length is 17 residues. Germline V gene sequence: CDR1 SEHNR, CDR2 FQNEAQ (reference sequence). CDR3 residues: CASSSLQVSRVLDTQNF. In DNA, the CDR3 is TGTGCCAGCAGCTCCCTCCAGGTCAGCCGTGTGTTGGATACGCAGAATTTT.

This clonotype has at least ten counts. This sequence joins TRBV28 and TRBJ2-7; 7 nucleotides align to TRBD2. V shed 1 base and J 0 bases; nucleotides not matched to a gene: 3. Germline lookup yields CDR1 MDHEN and CDR2 SYDVKM. The CDR3 has 15 residues. Here the CDR3 reads CASSLSRLASYEQYF. The DNA for the CDR3 is TGTGCCAGCAGTTTATCCCGACTAGCCTCCTACGAGCAGTACTTC.

Regarding this clonotype: A read error may account for a junction end that differs from germline. This chain links TRBV3-1 with TRBJ2-5; possibly TRBD1 for D (6 bases). The CDR3 is 16 residues long. CDR1 and CDR2 (germline): LGHDT, YNNKEL (reference sequence). Here the CDR3 DNA reads TGTGCCAGCAGCCATGGAGGACTCCTGGGACAAGAGACCCGGTACTTC. Amino acids: CASSHGGLLGQETRYF.

The CDR3 sequence: CASTTHAGREGQFNNEQFF. In DNA form, the CDR3 reads TGTGCCAGTACCACCCACGCGGGACGGGAGGGCCAGTTCAACAATGAGCAGTTCTTC. The chain joins TRBV19 to TRBJ2-1, with 8 bases fitting TRBD2. The CDR3 is 19 residues long. Trimming at V came to 7 bases and at J to 5 bases, leaving 22 bases not matched to a gene. Germline V gene sequence: CDR1 LNHDA, CDR2 SQIVND (reference sequence). The complete variable domain, with remaining parts taken from reference TRBV19 and TRBJ2-1, reads DGGITQSPKYLFRKEGQNVTLSCEQNLNHDAMYWYRQDPGQGLRLIYYSQIVNDFQKGDIAEGYSVSREKKESFPLTVTSAQKNPTAFYLCASTTHAGREGQFNNEQFFGPGTRLTVL.

This clonotype turned up a few times. V and J are TRBV7-9 and TRBJ2-7; D is unclear. CDR3 length: 14 amino acids. Trimming removed 1 base from V and 5 bases from J, with 12 bases in between. CDR1 and CDR2 (germline): SEHNR, FQNEAQ (reference sequence). The CDR3 sequence: CASSLGVALDEQYF. As DNA, the CDR3 is TGTGCCAGCAGCTTAGGGGTCGCCCTCGACGAGCAGTACTTC.

The chain has TRBV20-1 and TRBJ1-6, with D tentatively TRBD1 (6 bases). Germline V lookup: CDR1 DFQATT, CDR2 SNEGSKA (reference sequence). V was shortened by 3 bases and J by 0 bases, with 15 bases between the two germline ends. This CDR3 has 17 amino acids. CDR3 sequence reads: CSARGRGRNSYNSPLHF. DNA for the CDR3: TGCAGTGCTAGGGGCAGGGGAAGGAACTCCTATAATTCACCCCTCCACTTT.

As for this clonotype: A much larger clone sits a single nucleotide away, making a read error possible. The CDR3 nucleotides are TGTGCCAGCAGCTTTTTGCCAGGGGGCGCCTCTGGCTACACCTTC. Translating gives CASSFLPGGASGYTF. The chain employs TRBV7-9 and TRBJ1-2; TRBD1 agrees at 8 bases. Trimming took 3 bases from V and 7 from J; bases not matched to a gene: 10. This CDR3 is built from 15 residues. CDR1 is SEHNR and CDR2 is FQNEAQ in the germline V gene (reference sequence).

As regards this clonotype: One base away lies a much larger clone, so this may be a sequencing read error. The chain has TRBV7-9 and TRBJ1-3, with no clear D. CDR3 size: 15 residues. Germline V gives CDR1 SEHNR, CDR2 FQNEAQ (reference sequence). The CDR3 is CASSLVGISGNTLYF. CDR3 coding DNA: TGTGCCAGCAGCTTAGTCGGTATCTCTGGAAACACCTTATATTTT.

The count of this clonotype is one. The chain employs TRBV7-2 and TRBJ2-7; TRBD1 might be the D (6 bases). V dropped 7 bases and J dropped 3 bases, with 13 bases sitting between them. CDR3 length: 13 amino acids. Germline V gene data show CDR1 as SGHTA and CDR2 as FQGNSA. The CDR3 sequence is CASTRGVGYEQYF. The DNA for the CDR3 is TGTGCCAGCACCAGGGGCGTAGGCTACGAGCAGTACTTC.

The chain has TRBV27 and TRBJ2-7; no clear D gene. Germline V gene data show CDR1 as MNHEY and CDR2 as SMNVEV (reference sequence). The CDR3 runs 15 residues. V was trimmed by 5 bases and J by 5 bases, leaving 19 bases between them. The CDR3 DNA reads as TGTGCCAGCAGTCCAACGCCGAGTTTCAGCCACGAGCAGTACTTC. Translating it yields CASSPTPSFSHEQYF.

The CDR3 nucleotides are TGTGCCAGCAGCTTTTTATTGGATACGCAGTATTTT. Residues: CASSFLLDTQYF. This chain uses TRBV7-2 with TRBJ2-3; D is unresolved. This CDR3 contains 12 residues. Trimming stripped 3 bases from V and 6 bases from J, with 7 bases between. Germline CDR1 reads SGHTA; CDR2 reads FQGNSA.

This clonotype was observed at least ten times. The genes are TRBV7-2 and TRBJ2-7; D gene ambiguous. CDR1 SGHTA and CDR2 FQGNSA come from the germline V gene. V was shortened by 5 bases and J by 0 bases, with 17 bases between the two germline ends. This CDR3 contains 16 residues. This CDR3 reads CASSASAPGPSYEQYF. The DNA for the CDR3 is TGTGCCAGCAGCGCTAGTGCTCCGGGCCCCTCCTACGAGCAGTACTTC.

The V call is TRBV27, the J call TRBJ2-3, with 14 bases aligning to TRBD2. CDR3 length: 16 amino acids. J lost 4 bases, V lost 5 bases, and 5 bases had no gene match. CDR1 and CDR2 from the germline V gene are MNHEY and SMNVEV (reference sequence). CDR3 nucleotides: TGTGCCAGCAGTCGACTAGCGGGAGGGGGTGCAGATACGCAGTATTTT. It yields the protein CASSRLAGGGADTQYF.

A note on this clonotype: Relative to the germline gene, one junction end is altered; a read error may explain this. The chain uses TRBV29-1 and TRBJ2-3; D is uncertain. From germline, CDR1 is SQVTM and CDR2 ANQGSEA. This CDR3 is built from 11 residues. As DNA, the CDR3 is TGCAGCGTTTGGCTTACAGAAACGCAGTATTTT. It is translated as CSVWLTETQYF.

This clonotype was seen only a few times. The chain recombines TRBV7-9 with TRBJ2-5; TRBD1 is a possible D gene (6 bases). Germline values: CDR1 SEHNR, CDR2 FQNEAQ (reference sequence). V lost 3 bases and J lost 3, with 17 bases in between. This CDR3 is 16 amino acids long. CDR3 region: CASSFPQGNTEETQYF. The CDR3 DNA reads TGTGCCAGCAGCTTTCCCCAGGGGAATACAGAAGAGACCCAGTACTTC.